This T cell receptor beta chain was found in a study of blood T cell repertoires in COVID-19. Study information: Samples came from the United States, Italy and Spain, spanning acute and convalescent COVID-19. The cDNA or gDNA used as material had been derived from T cells, B-cell-depleted T cells, or PBMCs.

Per the original methods: Estimated nucleated cell counts came from reference gene primer amplification. Only in-frame clones appear in the TCRdb table, and some are missing; sequencing was by immunoSEQ multiplex PCR. That table is the source of V, J and clone size, and D and trimming were worked out from the DNA. The data hold about 150,000 clones, with approximately 80% observed a single time. CDR3 length equals 16 residues. Per germline, CDR1 MGHRA and CDR2 YSYEKL. The V and J ends lost 3 bases and 4 bases, in that order; junction bases with no gene match: 10. This clone has only one observation. Source material: peripheral blood. The chain employs TRBV4-1 and TRBJ2-7; TRBD1 agrees at 9 bases. This receptor was obtained from an older woman with acute or convalescent COVID-19. As DNA, the CDR3 is TGCGCCAGCAGCCAGGCGTTACAGGGGGCCCTTTACGAGCAGTACTTC. It encodes CASSQALQGALYEQYF.